This T cell receptor (beta chain) is drawn from a study of blood T cell repertoires in COVID-19. Overall study: COVID-19 samples from acute and convalescent phases originated in the United States, Italy and Spain. The analysed material was cDNA or gDNA that came from T cells, B-cell-depleted T cells, or PBMCs.

Authors' methods: Scientists estimated how many nucleated cells there were by amplifying reference gene primers. Here immunoSEQ multiplex PCR was the method, and the copy in TCRdb shows in-frame clones only, minus some. For V, J and clone size, that table is used; D and trimming come from the DNA. The repertoire consists of approximately 210,000 clones, with 88% occurring once and the leading ten covering 4.4%. This TCR was sampled from a human donor in a cohort sampled during active COVID-19. Input material: peripheral blood.

Written as DNA, the CDR3 is TGTGCCAGCAGTCGACGGGGACTATCAGATACGCAGTATTTT. Translating it yields CASSRRGLSDTQYF. This rearrangement joins TRBV27 to TRBJ2-3, with TRBD2 matching over 7 bases. Germline V gene sequence: CDR1 MNHEY, CDR2 SMNVEV (reference sequence). This CDR3 region has 14 residues. The V gene end was trimmed by 5 bases and the J gene end by 4 bases; junction bases not matched to a gene: 6.